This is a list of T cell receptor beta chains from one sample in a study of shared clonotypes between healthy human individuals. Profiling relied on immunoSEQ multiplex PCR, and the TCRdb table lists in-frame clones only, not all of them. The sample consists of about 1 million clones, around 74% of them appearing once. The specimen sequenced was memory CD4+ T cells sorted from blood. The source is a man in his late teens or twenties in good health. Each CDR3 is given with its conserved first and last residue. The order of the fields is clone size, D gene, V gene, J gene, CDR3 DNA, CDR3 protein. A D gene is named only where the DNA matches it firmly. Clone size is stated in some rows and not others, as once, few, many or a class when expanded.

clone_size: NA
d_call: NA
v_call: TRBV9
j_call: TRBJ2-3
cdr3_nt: TGTGCCAGCAGCCCAACCGGAGGAGATACGCAGTATTTT
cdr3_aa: CASSPTGGDTQYF

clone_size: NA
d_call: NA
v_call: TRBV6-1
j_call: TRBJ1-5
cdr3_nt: TGTGCCACCGGTTGGCTCGAGGGCAATCAGCCCCAGCATTTT
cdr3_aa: CATGWLEGNQPQHF

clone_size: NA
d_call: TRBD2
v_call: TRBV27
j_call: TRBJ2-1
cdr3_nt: TGTGCCAGCAACCGGGGACTAGGCTCCTACAATGAGCAGTTCTTC
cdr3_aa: CASNRGLGSYNEQFF

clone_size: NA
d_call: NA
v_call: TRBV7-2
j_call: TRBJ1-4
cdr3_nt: TGTGCCAGCAGCTTGGCGGGGTTTTCGGCGGGTCGGTATAATGAAAAACTGTTTTTT
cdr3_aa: CASSLAGFSAGRYNEKLFF

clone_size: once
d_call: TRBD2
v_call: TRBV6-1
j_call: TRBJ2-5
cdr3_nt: TGTGCCAGCAGTGAAGCCCCGGGGGGGGGTCAAGAGACCCAGTACTTC
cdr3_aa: CASSEAPGGGQETQYF

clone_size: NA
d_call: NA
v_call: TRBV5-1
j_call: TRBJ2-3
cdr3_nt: TGCGCCAGCAGCTATCGCTTCACAGATACGCAGTATTTT
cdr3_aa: CASSYRFTDTQYF

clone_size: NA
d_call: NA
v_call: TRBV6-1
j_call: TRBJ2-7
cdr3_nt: TGTGCCAGCAGTGGGTGGGACTCCTCCTACGAGCAGTACTTC
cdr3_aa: CASSGWDSSYEQYF

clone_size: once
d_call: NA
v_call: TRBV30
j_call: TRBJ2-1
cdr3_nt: TGTGCCTGGCGAGCAGGAAACTCCTACAATGAGCAGTTCTTC
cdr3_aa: CAWRAGNSYNEQFF

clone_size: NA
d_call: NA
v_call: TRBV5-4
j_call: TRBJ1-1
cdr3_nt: TGTGCCAGCAGCTTGGACAGGGCCTTTGAAGCTTTCTTT
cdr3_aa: CASSLDRAFEAFF

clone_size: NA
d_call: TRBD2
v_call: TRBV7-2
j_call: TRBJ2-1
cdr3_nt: TGTGCCAGCGGGTCATTTAGCGGGAATGAGCAGTTCTTC
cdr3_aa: CASGSFSGNEQFF

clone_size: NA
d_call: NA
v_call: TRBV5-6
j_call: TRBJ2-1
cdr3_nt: TGTGCCAGCAGCTTATACCAGGGGGGCCCGTACAATGAGCAGTTCTTC
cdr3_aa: CASSLYQGGPYNEQFF

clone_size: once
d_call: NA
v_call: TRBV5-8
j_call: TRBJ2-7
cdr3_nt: TGTGCCAGCCCAATTTCCGGGACGAGGACCTACGAGCAGTACTTC
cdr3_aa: CASPISGTRTYEQYF

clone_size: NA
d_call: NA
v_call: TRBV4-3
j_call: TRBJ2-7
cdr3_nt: TGCGCCAGCAGCCAAATCCTAGGCCCTCGCGAGCAGTACTTC
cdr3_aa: CASSQILGPREQYF

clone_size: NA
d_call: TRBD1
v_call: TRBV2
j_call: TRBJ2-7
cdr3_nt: TGTGCCAGCAGTTACCGGGACAGTGGGTCCTACGAGCAGTACTTC
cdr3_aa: CASSYRDSGSYEQYF

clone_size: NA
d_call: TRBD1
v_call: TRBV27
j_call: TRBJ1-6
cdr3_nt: TGTGCCAGCAGTCCGACCGGTTGGCAGGGGGGTTCACCCCTCCACTTT
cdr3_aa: CASSPTGWQGGSPLHF

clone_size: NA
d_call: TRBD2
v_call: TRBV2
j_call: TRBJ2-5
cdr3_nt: TGTGCCAGCAGGGAGGGACTAGCCCGAATCTCGGAGACCCAGTACTTC
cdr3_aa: CASREGLARISETQYF

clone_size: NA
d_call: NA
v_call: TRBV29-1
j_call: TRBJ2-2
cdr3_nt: TGCAGCGCGCGGGGACAAAACACCGGGGAGCTGTTTTTT
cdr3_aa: CSARGQNTGELFF

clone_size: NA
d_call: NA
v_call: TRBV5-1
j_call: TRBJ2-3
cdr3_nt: TGCGCCAGCAGCTTGGACGGGTCTAGCACAGATACGCAGTATTTT
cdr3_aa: CASSLDGSSTDTQYF

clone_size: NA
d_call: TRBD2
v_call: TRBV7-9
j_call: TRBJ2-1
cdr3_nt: TGTGCCAGCAGCGGCACGGCTAGCGGCTACTACAATGAGCAGTTCTTC
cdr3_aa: CASSGTASGYYNEQFF

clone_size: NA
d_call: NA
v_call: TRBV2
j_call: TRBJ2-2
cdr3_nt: TGTGCCAGCAGCGGGGGCAGCGTACTCACCGGGGAGCTGTTTTTT
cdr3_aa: CASSGGSVLTGELFF

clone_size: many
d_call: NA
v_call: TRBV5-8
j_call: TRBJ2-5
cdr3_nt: TGTGCCAGCAGCTTGTTTGCCGGGGGAGAGACCCAGTACTTC
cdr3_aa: CASSLFAGGETQYF

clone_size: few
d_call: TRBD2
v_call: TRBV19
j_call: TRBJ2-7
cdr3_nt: TGTGCCAGTAGTAGACTAGCGGGAGGTAGCGAGCAGTACTTC
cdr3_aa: CASSRLAGGSEQYF